The rows below give T cell receptor beta chains drawn from one sample of a study of T-cell memory formation after mild COVID-19. TCRdb re-analysed the 5' RACE reads in MiXCR, keeping a single row per CDR3 protein. The profile covers 250,000 to 400,000 distinct CDR3 sequences, with 14% appearing a single time and roughly 23% taken by the ten largest. The sequencing input was PBMCs or a T cell subset sorted from them (not recorded which). The origin of the receptors is a man between 18 and 35 years old who had mild COVID-19 (a few samples of this study predate the infection). Cell type and time point are not known. Each CDR3 is given with its conserved first and last residue. The order of the fields is clone size, V gene, J gene, D gene, CDR3 DNA, CDR3 protein. A D gene is named only where the DNA matches it firmly. Part of the rows lack a size; the others show once, few, many or a class for expanded clones.

>.|TRBV5-1|TRBJ2-3|.
TGCGCCAGCAGCCGCGGGTACACAGATACGCAGTATTTT
CASSRGYTDTQYF
>few|TRBV9|TRBJ2-5|TRBD1
TGTGCCAGCAGCGTAGAAGGACAGGACCAAGAGACCCAGTACTTC
CASSVEGQDQETQYF
>.|TRBV7-9|TRBJ1-2|.
TGTGCCAGCAGCGTACAGGTAGCTAACTATGGCTACACCTTC
CASSVQVANYGYTF
>few|TRBV4-1|TRBJ1-1|.
TGCGCCAGCAGCCAAGGTCCAGGGAACACTGAAGCTTTCTTT
CASSQGPGNTEAFF
>.|TRBV11-3|TRBJ2-3|TRBD2
TGTGCCAGCAGCGCCTACGGGGGGGCCAAAGATACGCAGTATTTT
CASSAYGGAKDTQYF
>.|TRBV6-2/TRBV6-3|TRBJ2-5|.
TGTGCCAGCAGTTACGCACCTAGGGGGGGCGGAGAGACCCAGTACTTC
CASSYAPRGGGETQYF
>.|TRBV24-1|TRBJ2-1|TRBD2
TGTGCCACCAGTGCTAGCGGGGTCTATGAGCAGTTCTTC
CATSASGVYEQFF
>.|TRBV6-5|TRBJ2-7|.
TGTGCCAGCAGCCCTACTATCCACGAGCAGTACTTC
CASSPTIHEQYF
>.|TRBV9|TRBJ2-6|.
TGTGCCAGCAGCGCAGCATTAAGCTCTGGGGCCAACGTCCTGACTTTC
CASSAALSSGANVLTF
>.|TRBV3-1|TRBJ1-1|.
TGTGCCAGCAGCCAAGGTCTGGGCGGCGCTGAAGCTTTCTTT
CASSQGLGGAEAFF
>few|TRBV18|TRBJ2-2|TRBD2
TGTGCCAGCTCACGGATCGGACTAGCGCAGAACACCGGGGAGCTGTTTTTT
CASSRIGLAQNTGELFF
>.|TRBV30|TRBJ1-1|.
TGTGCCTGGAACAGGGTGAACACTGAAGCTTTCTTT
CAWNRVNTEAFF
>.|TRBV6-5|TRBJ1-1|.
TGTGCCAGCAGTTACGGGGTGGGGGAGAACACTGAAGCTTTCTTT
CASSYGVGENTEAFF
>.|TRBV7-2|TRBJ2-7|TRBD2
TGTGCCAGCAGCTTATCGGGGGGAGTACGGGAGCAGTACTTC
CASSLSGGVREQYF
>.|TRBV5-1|TRBJ2-3|TRBD2
TGCGCCAGCAGCGCCGCCCGGACTAGCGGGGGAGATACGCAGTATTTT
CASSAARTSGGDTQYF
>few|TRBV12-3/TRBV12-4|TRBJ1-6|.
TGTGCCAGCAGTTTAGGGGGGGCGCGTAATTCACCCCTCCACTTT
CASSLGGARNSPLHF
>.|TRBV13|TRBJ1-1|.
TGTGCCAGCAGCTCACATCAGAACACTGAAGCTTTCTTT
CASSSHQNTEAFF
>few|TRBV9|TRBJ2-4|.
TGTGCCAGCAGCCTGCAGGGGGAGGATTGGATTCAGTACTTC
CASSLQGEDWIQYF
>.|TRBV20-1|TRBJ1-1|.
TGCAGTGCCAGCGACAGGAGGGGGTACACTGAAGCTTTCTTT
CSASDRRGYTEAFF
>few|TRBV4-1|TRBJ1-6|TRBD1
TGCGCCAGCAGCCAAGAACAGGGGAGATCACCCCTCCACTTT
CASSQEQGRSPLHF
>few|TRBV5-1|TRBJ1-1|TRBD1
TGCGCCAGCAGCTTGGCGGACAGGGGGCGTGAAGCTTTCTTT
CASSLADRGREAFF
>.|TRBV6-2/TRBV6-3|TRBJ2-2|.
TGTGCCAGCACCCTGGGGAAGGGGGACACCGGGGAGCTGTTTTTT
CASTLGKGDTGELFF
>.|TRBV29-1|TRBJ2-3|TRBD2
TGCAGCGGAGGGACTAGCGGAATCAGCACAGATACGCAGTATTTT
CSGGTSGISTDTQYF
>.|TRBV7-2|TRBJ1-1|TRBD1
TGTGCCAGCAGCTCGTTCCCCAGGGGGCGCGGCACTGAAGCTTTCTTT
CASSSFPRGRGTEAFF
>.|TRBV7-2|TRBJ1-6|.
TGTGCCAGCAGCTTGGAAGAGAGGGGTAGGAATTCACCCCTCCACTTT
CASSLEERGRNSPLHF
>.|TRBV10-3|TRBJ2-5|.
TGTGCCATCAGCGGACAGCTCCAAGAGACCCAGTACTTC
CAISGQLQETQYF
>many|TRBV11-2|TRBJ2-1|.
TGTGCCAGCAGCTCCCGGACAGATGAGCAGTTCTTC
CASSSRTDEQFF
>.|TRBV10-3|TRBJ2-4|.
TGTGCCATCAGTGAGTCTCCAGCGGGAGCCAAAAACATTCAGTACTTC
CAISESPAGAKNIQYF
>many|TRBV15|TRBJ2-2|.
TGTGCCACCAGCAGAGATTTGGGGGGCGGGGAGCTGTTTTTT
CATSRDLGGGELFF